The clone carrying this T cell receptor (beta chain) was counted many times. Amplified TCR beta CDR3 regions came from RNA transcripts. First-round RT-PCR of the TCR CDR3 relied on the HTBI primer set. TCRdb reanalysed the multiplex PCR reads using MiXCR and keeps one entry per CDR3 protein. The sample carries fewer than 450,000 distinct CDR3 sequences, 11% to 15% recorded once. The sample originates from a study of T cells in Graves' hyperthyroidism and ophthalmopathy. V trimming: 4 bases; J trimming: 8 bases; junction bases outside the gene matches: 7. Germline V gene sequence: CDR1 MNHNS, CDR2 SASEGT. This CDR3 region has 14 residues.

Sequenced input: blood. The clonotype was recovered from a man aged 45-65 years with Graves' ophthalmopathy. The chain uses TRBV6-1 and TRBJ1-2; 10 nucleotides match TRBD1. This chain's CDR3 is CASSGRDRGSGYTF. The CDR3 nucleotides read TGTGCCAGCAGTGGCCGGGACAGGGGTTCCGGCTACACCTTC.